This TCR beta chain was found in a study of cytomegalovirus exposure and HLA in healthy donors. Study-wide results and caveats: Some public TCRs appeared in many individuals, while most sequences were rare. About 180 TCR beta chains were listed as cytomegalovirus-associated.

The CDR3 contains 14 residues. Trimming stripped 4 bases from V and 4 bases from J, with 14 bases between. Germline CDR1 and CDR2: SGHRS and YFSETQ. Repertoires were generated with immunoSEQ multiplex PCR, while TCRdb's copy carries only in-frame clones and drops some. The sample includes some 250,000 clones, around 91% seen only once; the top ten take more than 0.35%. Of note for this clone: Its antigen is still unknown.

What was sequenced was PBMCs. The chain couples TRBV5-1 to TRBJ2-5, with D perhaps matching TRBD2 (5 bases). The clonotype originates from a woman aged 18-29 years in good health and CMV-seronegative. DNA for the CDR3: TGCGCCAGCAGCCCGGGGTGGGTGGGAGAGACCCAGTACTTC. Translating it yields CASSPGWVGETQYF.